This TCR beta chain was found in a study of shared clonotypes between healthy human individuals. Across the whole study: Three plates each covered CD4 naive and memory; CD8 naive two, CD8 memory one.

Repertoires were generated with immunoSEQ multiplex PCR, while TCRdb's copy carries only in-frame clones and drops some. The sample includes just over 2,000,000 clones, roughly 95% of them seen just once. Germline CDR1 and CDR2: LGHNA and YNFKEQ. V was cut by 0 bases and J by 2 bases, with 11 bases left in between. The CDR3 has 16 amino acids. The sample taken for sequencing was naive CD4+ T cells sorted from blood. Subset in this sample: CD45RA+ positively selected. The source of this sequence is a man between 18 and 35 years old in good health. The chain uses TRBV4-2 and TRBJ2-1, with a weak D call TRBD2 (6 bases). The CDR3 protein is CASSQERGVTYNEQFF. The DNA for the CDR3 is TGTGCCAGCAGCCAAGAACGCGGGGTAACCTACAATGAGCAGTTCTTC.